Each of the 6 T cell receptor beta chains below was sequenced from the same sample in a study of blood T cell repertoires in COVID-19. Clones were sequenced by immunoSEQ multiplex PCR, and TCRdb holds only the in-frame ones, with some missing. The table lists more than 250,000 clones, approximately 85% of them singletons. The sequencing sample was made of PBMCs or T cells enriched from blood (not recorded which). These receptor sequences come from a man aged 25 to 40 who had recovered from COVID-19.

V is TRBV4-2 and J is TRBJ1-3, with 8 bases lining up with TRBD1. Germline loops: CDR1 LGHNA, CDR2 YNFKEQ. The CDR3 is 17 amino acids. The J segment lost 4 bases and the V segment lost 6 bases, leaving 14 bases of the junction unmatched. The CDR3 loop reads CASSPGDRMTSGNTIYF. Written as DNA, the CDR3 is TGTGCCAGCAGTCCGGGGGACAGGATGACGTCCGGAAACACCATATATTTT.

The chain has TRBV6-5 and TRBJ1-3; possible D gene TRBD1, 5 bases. The germline V and J ends were trimmed by 4 bases and 4 bases, with 11 bases remaining between them. This CDR3 has 14 residues. Germline loops: CDR1 MNHEY, CDR2 SVGAGI. The CDR3 reads CASSWRTKGNTIYF. For the CDR3, the DNA is TGTGCCAGCAGTTGGCGGACAAAGGGAAACACCATATATTTT.

The chain is built from TRBV9 and TRBJ2-2; TRBD1 might be the D (5 bases). The CDR3 has 15 amino acids. Germline values: CDR1 SGDLS, CDR2 YYNGEE. V lost 3 bases and J 0 bases, leaving 9 bases between the germline ends. This chain's CDR3 is CASSARTTNTGELFF. The CDR3, as DNA: TGTGCCAGCAGCGCTCGGACAACGAACACCGGGGAGCTGTTTTTT.

V gene TRBV4-1 combines with J gene TRBJ1-3, with D hard to call. The germline V and J ends were trimmed by 0 bases and 4 bases, with 10 bases remaining between them. This CDR3 is built from 15 residues. The germline gives CDR1 MGHRA, CDR2 YSYEKL. The CDR3 nucleotides read TGCGCCAGCAGCCAAGATGGAGGCGTGGGAAACACCATATATTTT. Translating it yields CASSQDGGVGNTIYF.

This sequence joins TRBV9 and TRBJ2-7; TRBD2 might be the D (6 bases). The germline V gene encodes CDR1 SGDLS and CDR2 YYNGEE. V was shortened by 0 bases and J by 6 bases, with 16 bases between the two germline ends. The CDR3 has 15 residues. Here the CDR3 DNA reads TGTGCCAGCAGCGTAGGATGGGGGGAGGCAGGCGAGCAGTACTTC. Translated: CASSVGWGEAGEQYF. The entire variable domain, with the rest obtained from reference TRBV9 and TRBJ2-7, is as follows: DSGVTQTPKHLITATGQRVTLRCSPRSGDLSVYWYQQSLDQGLQFLIQYYNGEERAKGNILERFSAQQFPDLHSELNLSSLELGDSALYFCASSVGWGEAGEQYFGPGTRLTVT.

This chain connects TRBV7-9 to TRBJ2-5; possible D gene TRBD2, 7 bases. CDR1 is SEHNR, CDR2 FQNEAQ, per germline (reference sequence). The CDR3 extends over 17 amino acids. Trimming stripped 1 base from V and 5 bases from J, with 20 bases between. DNA for the CDR3: TGTGCCAGCAGCTTAGGTCTCGAGTCGGGGGGCTTGGAGACCCAGTACTTC. Amino acid sequence: CASSLGLESGGLETQYF. The full variable domain, in which reference TRBV7-9 and TRBJ2-5 provide the parts outside the CDR3, is DTGVSQNPRHKITKRGQNVTFRCDPISEHNRLYWYRQTLGQGPEFLTYFQNEAQLEKSRLLSDRFSAERPKGSFSTLEIQRTEQGDSAMYLCASSLGLESGGLETQYFGPGTRLLVL.